The 18 T cell receptor beta chains below were found in one sample sequenced in a study of cytomegalovirus exposure and HLA in healthy donors. PCR amplification relied on 60 Vbeta primers (plus 13 Jbeta primers). The repertoire was sequenced with immunoSEQ multiplex PCR; TCRdb's copy has only in-frame clones and lacks some. The sample lists over 50,000 clones, over 75% occurring once. Sequences were obtained from PBMCs. The receptors derive from a man aged 18 to 29 in good health and CMV-seronegative.

The V call is TRBV9, the J call TRBJ2-7; TRBD1 is a possible D gene (5 bases). V dropped 2 bases and J dropped 3 bases, with 12 bases sitting between them. The CDR3 totals 14 residues. CDR1 is SGDLS and CDR2 is YYNGEE in the germline V gene. CDR3 residues: CASSVGRGNYEQYF. DNA for the CDR3: TGTGCCAGCAGCGTTGGAAGGGGCAACTACGAGCAGTACTTC.

CDR3 loop: CASSYGGQERSEQYF. CDR3 DNA: TGTGCCAGCAGTTACGGTGGACAGGAGAGGTCTGAGCAGTACTTC. V and J are TRBV6-5 and TRBJ2-7, with 7 bases aligning to TRBD1. Losses at the gene ends were 2 bases for V and 7 bases for J; bases not matched to a gene: 11. CDR1 MNHEY and CDR2 SVGAGI come from the germline V gene. CDR3 size: 15 residues.

This clone showed up just once. CDR3 in DNA: TGTGCCAGTAGTCCCGGCGGAGCCTACGAGCAGTACTTC. Translating it yields CASSPGGAYEQYF. V gene TRBV19 combines with J gene TRBJ2-7; D remains ambiguous. Germline V gene sequence: CDR1 LNHDA, CDR2 SQIVND (reference sequence). V was clipped by 5 bases and J by 2 bases, with 10 bases between them. CDR3 size: 13 residues. The whole variable domain, remainder taken from reference TRBV19 and TRBJ2-7, is DGGITQSPKYLFRKEGQNVTLSCEQNLNHDAMYWYRQDPGQGLRLIYYSQIVNDFQKGDIAEGYSVSREKKESFPLTVTSAQKNPTAFYLCASSPGGAYEQYFGPGTRLTVT.

This chain uses TRBV12-5 with TRBJ2-1; maybe TRBD2 (6 bases). Germline lookup yields CDR1 LGHNT and CDR2 FRNRAP. V was shortened by 7 bases and J by 4 bases, with 17 bases between the two germline ends. This CDR3 region has 15 residues. The CDR3 spells CASVPPGVSYNEQFF. As DNA, the CDR3 is TGTGCTAGTGTGCCCCCGGGGGTGAGTTACAATGAGCAGTTCTTC.

The V gene is TRBV5-1, the J gene TRBJ1-2; maybe TRBD1 (6 bases). The CDR3 is made up of 14 amino acids. Trimming pared 1 base from V and 6 bases from J, leaving 13 bases between. Germline CDR1 is SGHRS and CDR2 is YFSETQ. Here the CDR3 reads CASSLQQGIDGYTF. The CDR3 DNA reads TGCGCCAGCAGCTTGCAACAGGGAATCGATGGCTACACCTTC.

The gene calls are TRBV20-1 and TRBJ2-1; no reliable D call. This CDR3 has 10 residues. With 5 bases removed from V and 3 bases from J, the gap between germline ends came to 2 bases. Germline-derived CDR1 and CDR2 are DFQATT and SNEGSKA (reference sequence). The DNA for the CDR3 is TGCAGTGCTTACTACAATGAGCAGTTCTTC. This sequence encodes CSAYYNEQFF.

The chain combines TRBV7-9 with TRBJ1-6; maybe TRBD1 (5 bases). The CDR3 loop spans 15 amino acids. CDR1 and CDR2 (germline): SEHNR, FQNEAQ (reference sequence). Trimming cost V 1 base and J 9 bases, with 13 bases left between them. CDR3 in DNA: TGTGCCAGCAGCTTAGAGCAGGGAAGCAGTTCACCCCTCCACTTT. Its translation: CASSLEQGSSSPLHF.

The rearrangement joins TRBV7-6 to TRBJ1-2; a weak D match, TRBD1 (6 bases). Trimming shortened V by 4 bases and J by 7 bases, and 10 bases separated the two germline ends. This CDR3 is built from 12 residues. Germline values: CDR1 SGHVS, CDR2 FNYEAQ. Written as DNA, the CDR3 is TGTGCCAGCAGCTCCGGGGGGCCTGGCTACACCTTC. Residues: CASSSGGPGYTF.

The rearrangement joins TRBV10-3 to TRBJ2-3; 9 nucleotides align to TRBD1. The CDR3 is 16 residues long. Unmatched junction bases numbered 7, after V lost 2 bases and J lost 4 bases. CDR1 ENHRY and CDR2 SYGVKD come from the germline V gene. The DNA for the CDR3 is TGTGCCATCAGTGAGCCCGGGACAGGGCGGCCAGATACGCAGTATTTT. Translating gives CAISEPGTGRPDTQYF.

V usage is TRBV10-3 and J usage is TRBJ2-5, with a tentative D call TRBD1 (6 bases). Germline V CDR1 and CDR2: ENHRY, SYGVKD. The V end was cut by 2 bases, the J end by 7 bases, with 11 bases between. The CDR3 consists of 13 residues. CDR3 coding DNA: TGTGCCATCAGTGAGGGGGACATCTCGACCCAGTACTTC. Translated: CAISEGDISTQYF.

The chain combines TRBV6-1 with TRBJ2-5, with D tentatively TRBD2 (6 bases). Trimming stripped 3 bases from V and 7 bases from J, with 15 bases between. CDR3 size: 14 residues. Germline V gene lookup returns CDR1 MNHNS and CDR2 SASEGT. In DNA, the CDR3 is TGTGCCAGCAGTGAGACTAGTGGGGGGTGGACCCAGTACTTC. It yields the protein CASSETSGGWTQYF.

This chain links TRBV29-1 with TRBJ1-4; TRBD1 is a possible D gene (6 bases). The V end lost 0 bases, the J end lost 0 bases, and 8 bases lay between the germline ends. This CDR3 has 15 amino acids. Germline values: CDR1 SQVTM, CDR2 ANQGSEA. CDR3 sequence (DNA): TGCAGCGTTGAAGATAGGACAGCAACTAATGAAAAACTGTTTTTT. Amino acids: CSVEDRTATNEKLFF. Full variable domain (remainder filled in from reference TRBV29-1 and TRBJ1-4): SAVISQKPSRDICQRGTSLTIQCQVDSQVTMMFWYRQQPGQSLTLIATANQGSEATYESGFVIDKFPISRPNLTFSTLTVSNMSPEDSSIYLCSVEDRTATNEKLFFGSGTQLSVL.

The chain carries TRBV2 and TRBJ1-6; D is unclear. Germline assignment: CDR1 SNHLY and CDR2 FYNNEI. The CDR3 spans 15 residues. V was pared by 5 bases and J by 15 bases, with 23 bases between. CDR3 nucleotides: TGTGCCAGCAGTCCCTTGACGAGGGATCCTCACGGCCTCCACTTT. Its protein is CASSPLTRDPHGLHF.

V is TRBV6-5 and J is TRBJ2-3, with TRBD2 matching 12 bases. CDR1 and CDR2 (germline): MNHEY, SVGAGI. This CDR3 is built from 15 residues. Trimming cost V 5 bases and J 4 bases; bases outside gene matches: 4. The CDR3 sequence is CASSRTSGGSDTQYF. In nucleotides, the CDR3 is TGTGCCAGCAGTCGAACTAGCGGGGGGTCAGATACGCAGTATTTT.

The chain recombines TRBV6-5 with TRBJ1-1; unclear D gene. CDR1 and CDR2 (germline): MNHEY, SVGAGI. V lost 5 bases, J lost 8 bases, and 12 bases lay in between. The CDR3 runs 12 residues. CDR3 DNA: TGTGCCAGCAGTAATCATTTGAGGGAAGCTTTCTTT. Translating gives CASSNHLREAFF.

The genes are TRBV2 and TRBJ1-2; D is uncertain. There are 12 residues in the CDR3. Trimming stripped 8 bases from V and 5 bases from J, with 12 bases between. Germline CDR1 reads SNHLY; CDR2 reads FYNNEI. The CDR3 DNA reads as TGTGCCAGCCTGGGAGGTAATTATGGCTACACCTTC. It specifies CASLGGNYGYTF.

This clone was found once. This chain joins TRBV6-5 and TRBJ2-5, with a possible D match to TRBD1 (6 bases). The CDR3 is 15 residues long. Germline CDR1 is MNHEY and CDR2 is SVGAGI. Trimming took 4 bases from V and 1 from J, leaving 13 bases between them. In DNA form, the CDR3 reads TGTGCCAGCAGTTTCGACAGGACAGTCCAAGAGACCCAGTACTTC. Amino acid sequence: CASSFDRTVQETQYF.

V usage is TRBV19 and J usage is TRBJ1-6; no firm D call. The CDR3 has 12 residues. Trimming cost V 6 bases and J 3 bases, with 3 bases left between them. Germline CDR1 and CDR2: LNHDA and SQIVND (reference sequence). The CDR3 coding sequence is TGTGCCAGTAGGAGCTATAATTCACCCCTCCACTTT. Its protein is CASRSYNSPLHF.